This entry lists 5 T cell receptor beta chains sequenced from one sample in a study of blood T cell repertoires in COVID-19. Profiled with immunoSEQ multiplex PCR; TCRdb holds only in-frame clones, not every one. The data contain under 80,000 clones, more than 65% of them singletons. Input material: peripheral blood. These receptors were obtained from a man between 45 and 60 years old with acute or convalescent COVID-19.

The chain joins TRBV6-5 to TRBJ2-4; perhaps TRBD1 as D (8 bases). The germline V gene has CDR1 MNHEY and CDR2 SVGAGI. There are 14 residues in the CDR3. Trimming took off 2 bases at V and 8 bases at J, with 13 bases between the two ends. The CDR3 here is CASSYNRGGDIQYF. In DNA form, the CDR3 reads TGTGCCAGCAGTTACAACAGGGGGGGGGACATTCAGTACTTC.

CDR3 region: CASTNAGISGNTIYF. DNA of the CDR3: TGTGCCAGTACAAACGCAGGGATAAGTGGAAACACCATATATTTT. The V call is TRBV19, the J call TRBJ1-3; possibly TRBD1 for D (5 bases). The germline CDR1 and CDR2 sequences are LNHDA and SQIVND (reference sequence). Trimming pared 7 bases from V and 3 bases from J, leaving 16 bases between. The CDR3 is made up of 15 amino acids.

This chain joins TRBV5-5 and TRBJ1-2; 11 positions agree with TRBD1. Trimming took 4 bases from V and 4 from J; bases not matched to a gene: 3. Per germline, CDR1 SGHKS and CDR2 YYEKEE (reference sequence). The CDR3 extends over 14 amino acids. This CDR3 reads CASSPDRGLYGYTF. CDR3 bases: TGTGCCAGCAGCCCGGACAGGGGGCTCTATGGCTACACCTTC.

V is TRBV24-1 and J is TRBJ2-7; TRBD1 agrees at 7 bases. CDR1 KGHDR and CDR2 SFDVKD come from the germline V gene. The CDR3 covers 13 residues. The J segment lost 6 bases and the V segment lost 3 bases, leaving 4 bases of the junction unmatched. In nucleotides, the CDR3 is TGTGCCACCAGTGATCCCGACAGGGTCGAGCAGTACTTC. It codes for CATSDPDRVEQYF.

V gene TRBV29-1 combines with J gene TRBJ2-7; 10 positions match TRBD2. Germline V gives CDR1 SQVTM, CDR2 ANQGSEA. The length of the CDR3 is 15 residues. Trimming cost V 3 bases and J 9 bases; bases outside gene matches: 14. The CDR3 here is CSVDGLAGADFVQYF. The CDR3 bases are TGCAGCGTTGATGGGCTAGCGGGAGCCGACTTTGTGCAGTACTTC.